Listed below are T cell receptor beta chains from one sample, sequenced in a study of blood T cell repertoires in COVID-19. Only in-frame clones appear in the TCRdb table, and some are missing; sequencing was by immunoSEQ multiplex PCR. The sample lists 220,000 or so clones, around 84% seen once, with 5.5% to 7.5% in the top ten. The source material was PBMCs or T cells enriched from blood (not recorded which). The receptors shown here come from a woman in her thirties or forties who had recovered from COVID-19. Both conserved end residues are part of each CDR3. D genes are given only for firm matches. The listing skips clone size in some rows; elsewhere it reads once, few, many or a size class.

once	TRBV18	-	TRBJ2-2	TGTGCCAGCTCGGCGGATCAGAGAACCGGGGAGCTGTTTTTT	CASSADQRTGELFF
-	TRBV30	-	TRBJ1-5	TGTGCCTGGAGTGGTGACAGCCTAAATCAGCCCCAGCATTTT	CAWSGDSLNQPQHF
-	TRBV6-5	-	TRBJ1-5	TGTGCCAGCAGACCTCGGGGGGATAGCAATCAGCCCCAGCATTTT	CASRPRGDSNQPQHF
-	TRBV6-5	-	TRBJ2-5	TGTGCCAGCAGTTATGGGCAGGGTCATTCGGAGACCCAGTACTTC	CASSYGQGHSETQYF
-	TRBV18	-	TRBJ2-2	TGTGCCAGCTCACCATTCAGTACCACCACCGGGGAGCTGTTTTTT	CASSPFSTTTGELFF
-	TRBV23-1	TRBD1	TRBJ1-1	TGCGCCAGCAGTCAATCGGTGGACAGGGGGAACACTGAAGCTTTCTTT	CASSQSVDRGNTEAFF
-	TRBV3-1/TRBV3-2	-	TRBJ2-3	TGTGCCAGCAGCCAAGATAGTGGCACTAGAGATACGCAGTATTTT	CASSQDSGTRDTQYF
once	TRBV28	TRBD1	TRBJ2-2	TGTGCCAGCAGTCCAACCGGGACAGGGGGTACCGGGGAGCTGTTTTTT	CASSPTGTGGTGELFF
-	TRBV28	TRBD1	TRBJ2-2	TGTGCCAGCAGTTTCGGGGACAGGGCCACCGGGGAGCTGTTTTTT	CASSFGDRATGELFF
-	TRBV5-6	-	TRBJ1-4	TGTGCCAGCAGCTTGAGGAGGCTTAATGAAAAACTGTTTTTT	CASSLRRLNEKLFF
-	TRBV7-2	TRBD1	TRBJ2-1	TGTGCCAGCAGATCACAGGGGGCCCTAAATGAGCAGTTCTTC	CASRSQGALNEQFF
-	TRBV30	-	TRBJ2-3	TGTGCCTGGAGTGTACTCGAGATTAGCACAGATACGCAGTATTTT	CAWSVLEISTDTQYF
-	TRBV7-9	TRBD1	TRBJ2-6	TGTGCCAGCAGCGTGATCGGGACAGGGCTCTCTGGGGCCAACGTCCTGACTTTC	CASSVIGTGLSGANVLTF
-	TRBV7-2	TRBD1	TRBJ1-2	TGTGCCAGCAGCGCCCAACTTCCACGACAGGGGCCCTATGGCTACACCTTC	CASSAQLPRQGPYGYTF
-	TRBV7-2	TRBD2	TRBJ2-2	TGTGCCAGCAGCTTATTAGCGGGAGGGAACACCGGGGAGCTGTTTTTT	CASSLLAGGNTGELFF
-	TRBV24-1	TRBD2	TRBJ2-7	TGTGCCACCAGTGGCCCCTCTAGCGGGAGGTTCTACGAGCAGTACTTC	CATSGPSSGRFYEQYF
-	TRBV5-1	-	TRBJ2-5	TGCGCCAGCAGCTTGGCGGCTAGTTCGTACCAAGAGACCCAGTACTTC	CASSLAASSYQETQYF
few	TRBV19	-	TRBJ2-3	TGTGCCAGTAGTATTATGCCGGGAGATGGCACAGATACGCAGTATTTT	CASSIMPGDGTDTQYF
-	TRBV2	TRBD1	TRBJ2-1	TGTGCGGGCGGCAGGGGGCGAATTGACGGGGATGAGCAGTTCTTC	CAGGRGRIDGDEQFF
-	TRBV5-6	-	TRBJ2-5	TGTGCCAGCAGCTCGACACCGTACCAAGAGACCCAGTACTTC	CASSSTPYQETQYF
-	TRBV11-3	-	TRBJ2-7	TGTGCCAGCAGCTTAGATCAACTCCTTCCTCCTGCCTACGAGCAGTACTTC	CASSLDQLLPPAYEQYF
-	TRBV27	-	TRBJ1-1	TGTGCCAGCAGTTTATCTGGACAGATCTCGGAAGCTTTCTTT	CASSLSGQISEAFF
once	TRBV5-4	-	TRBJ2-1	TGTGCCAGCAGCTCCCCTAGGGGATCCTACAATGAGCAGTTCTTC	CASSSPRGSYNEQFF
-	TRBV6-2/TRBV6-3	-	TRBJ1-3	TGTGCCAGCAGTTCCCGGGACTTCCAGAGCTCTGGAAACACCATATATTTT	CASSSRDFQSSGNTIYF
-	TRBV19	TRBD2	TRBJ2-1	TGTGCCAGTAACGCTGAGGGGACTAGCGGGATCTACAATGAGCAGTTCTTC	CASNAEGTSGIYNEQFF
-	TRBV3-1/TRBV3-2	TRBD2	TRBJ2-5	TGTGCCAGCAGCCAAGATTGGGCGGGAGGGACCCAGTACTTC	CASSQDWAGGTQYF
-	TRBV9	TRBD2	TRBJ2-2	TGTGCCAGCAGCGTAGGTTTCCTCGGGAGGGCCGGGGAGCTGTTTTTT	CASSVGFLGRAGELFF
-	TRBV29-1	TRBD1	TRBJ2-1	TGCAGCGTTACAGGGACAGGGGCTACAAATGAGCAGTTCTTC	CSVTGTGATNEQFF
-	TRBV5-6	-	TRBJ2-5	TGTGCCAGCAGCTTAGCTGTGCAAAACCAAGAGACCCAGTACTTC	CASSLAVQNQETQYF
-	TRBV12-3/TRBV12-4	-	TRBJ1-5	TGTGCCAGCAGTCTCACGATCGGTCAGCCCCAGCATTTT	CASSLTIGQPQHF
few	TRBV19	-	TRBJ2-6	TGTGCCAGTAGTATGGTAGACTCTGGGGCCAACGTCCTGACTTTC	CASSMVDSGANVLTF
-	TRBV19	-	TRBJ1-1	TGTGCCAGTAGCGTCGGACAGTTGCGTCTTAACACTGAAGCTTTCTTT	CASSVGQLRLNTEAFF
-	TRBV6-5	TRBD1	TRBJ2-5	TGTGCCAGCAGACCCGGGACAGGGAGAGAGACCCAGTACTTC	CASRPGTGRETQYF
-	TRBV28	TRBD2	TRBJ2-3	TGTGCCAGCAGCCCAGGACTAGCGGGGGGCACAGATACGCAGTATTTT	CASSPGLAGGTDTQYF
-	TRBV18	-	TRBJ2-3	TGTGCCAGCTCACCACCTAGTACAGATACGCAGTATTTT	CASSPPSTDTQYF
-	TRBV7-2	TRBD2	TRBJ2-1	TGTGCCAGCAGCCTTACCCCGGGACTAGCGGGAGGTCACGAGCAGTTCTTC	CASSLTPGLAGGHEQFF
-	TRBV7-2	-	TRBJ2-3	TGTGCCAGCAGGTACGCTCGTATAGCGGCCGACACAGATACGCAGTATTTT	CASRYARIAADTDTQYF
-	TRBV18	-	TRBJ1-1	TGTGCCAGCTCACCTGCGGGCGGGAGAAACACTGAAGCTTTCTTT	CASSPAGGRNTEAFF
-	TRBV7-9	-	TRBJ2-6	TGTGCCAGCACCCTGATTACCGGGACCCTGCGGGGTGGGGCCAACGTCCTGACTTTC	CASTLITGTLRGGANVLTF
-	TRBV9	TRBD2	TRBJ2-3	TGTGCCAGCAGCGTAGGTGGACTAGCGGGAGTGGATACGCAGTATTTT	CASSVGGLAGVDTQYF
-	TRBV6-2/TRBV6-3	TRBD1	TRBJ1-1	TGTGCCAGCAGTTCCGACCGGGGACAGGGGAACACTGAAGCTTTCTTT	CASSSDRGQGNTEAFF
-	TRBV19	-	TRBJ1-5	TGTGCCAGTAGTACGGGTAGCAATCAGCCCCAGCATTTT	CASSTGSNQPQHF
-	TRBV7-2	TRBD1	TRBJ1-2	TGTGCCAGCAGCTTCGACAGGGTACGTGGCTACACCTTC	CASSFDRVRGYTF
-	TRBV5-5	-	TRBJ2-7	TGTGCCAGCAGCTGGGAGGGGGATTTTGCCTACGAGCAGTACTTC	CASSWEGDFAYEQYF
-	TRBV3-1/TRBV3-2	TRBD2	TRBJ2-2	TGTGCCAGCAGCCAATCGACTAGCGGGCTGGGAACCGGGGAGCTGTTTTTT	CASSQSTSGLGTGELFF
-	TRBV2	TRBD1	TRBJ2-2	TGTGCCAGCAGTGAACTCAGGGGGCGACCTAACACCGGGGAGCTGTTTTTT	CASSELRGRPNTGELFF
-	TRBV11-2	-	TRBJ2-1	TGTGCCAGCAGCCCGATTTCCGGGACAAAGGGCGATGAGCAGTTCTTC	CASSPISGTKGDEQFF
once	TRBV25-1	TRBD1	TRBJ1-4	TGTGCCAGCAGTGAATTGGTAGGGGGCCTAACTAATGAAAAACTGTTTTTT	CASSELVGGLTNEKLFF
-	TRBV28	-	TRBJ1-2	TGTGCCAGCAGCCCGGGGGGGGGCCCCGGCTATGGCTACACCTTC	CASSPGGGPGYGYTF
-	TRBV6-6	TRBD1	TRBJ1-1	TGTGCCAGCAGCCGAGGTGGGATATCAGGGGGCTGGGTCACTGAAGCTTTCTTT	CASSRGGISGGWVTEAFF
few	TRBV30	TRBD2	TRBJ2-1	TGTGCCTGGAGTGTGGCTAGCGGGAGAGTATACGATGAGCAGTTCTTC	CAWSVASGRVYDEQFF
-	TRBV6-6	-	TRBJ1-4	TGTGCCAGCAGTTCCCCAGGCCTTAATGAAAAACTGTTTTTT	CASSSPGLNEKLFF
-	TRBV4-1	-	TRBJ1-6	TGCGCCAGCAGCCAAGTCCCAGGAACTAATTCACCCCTCCACTTT	CASSQVPGTNSPLHF